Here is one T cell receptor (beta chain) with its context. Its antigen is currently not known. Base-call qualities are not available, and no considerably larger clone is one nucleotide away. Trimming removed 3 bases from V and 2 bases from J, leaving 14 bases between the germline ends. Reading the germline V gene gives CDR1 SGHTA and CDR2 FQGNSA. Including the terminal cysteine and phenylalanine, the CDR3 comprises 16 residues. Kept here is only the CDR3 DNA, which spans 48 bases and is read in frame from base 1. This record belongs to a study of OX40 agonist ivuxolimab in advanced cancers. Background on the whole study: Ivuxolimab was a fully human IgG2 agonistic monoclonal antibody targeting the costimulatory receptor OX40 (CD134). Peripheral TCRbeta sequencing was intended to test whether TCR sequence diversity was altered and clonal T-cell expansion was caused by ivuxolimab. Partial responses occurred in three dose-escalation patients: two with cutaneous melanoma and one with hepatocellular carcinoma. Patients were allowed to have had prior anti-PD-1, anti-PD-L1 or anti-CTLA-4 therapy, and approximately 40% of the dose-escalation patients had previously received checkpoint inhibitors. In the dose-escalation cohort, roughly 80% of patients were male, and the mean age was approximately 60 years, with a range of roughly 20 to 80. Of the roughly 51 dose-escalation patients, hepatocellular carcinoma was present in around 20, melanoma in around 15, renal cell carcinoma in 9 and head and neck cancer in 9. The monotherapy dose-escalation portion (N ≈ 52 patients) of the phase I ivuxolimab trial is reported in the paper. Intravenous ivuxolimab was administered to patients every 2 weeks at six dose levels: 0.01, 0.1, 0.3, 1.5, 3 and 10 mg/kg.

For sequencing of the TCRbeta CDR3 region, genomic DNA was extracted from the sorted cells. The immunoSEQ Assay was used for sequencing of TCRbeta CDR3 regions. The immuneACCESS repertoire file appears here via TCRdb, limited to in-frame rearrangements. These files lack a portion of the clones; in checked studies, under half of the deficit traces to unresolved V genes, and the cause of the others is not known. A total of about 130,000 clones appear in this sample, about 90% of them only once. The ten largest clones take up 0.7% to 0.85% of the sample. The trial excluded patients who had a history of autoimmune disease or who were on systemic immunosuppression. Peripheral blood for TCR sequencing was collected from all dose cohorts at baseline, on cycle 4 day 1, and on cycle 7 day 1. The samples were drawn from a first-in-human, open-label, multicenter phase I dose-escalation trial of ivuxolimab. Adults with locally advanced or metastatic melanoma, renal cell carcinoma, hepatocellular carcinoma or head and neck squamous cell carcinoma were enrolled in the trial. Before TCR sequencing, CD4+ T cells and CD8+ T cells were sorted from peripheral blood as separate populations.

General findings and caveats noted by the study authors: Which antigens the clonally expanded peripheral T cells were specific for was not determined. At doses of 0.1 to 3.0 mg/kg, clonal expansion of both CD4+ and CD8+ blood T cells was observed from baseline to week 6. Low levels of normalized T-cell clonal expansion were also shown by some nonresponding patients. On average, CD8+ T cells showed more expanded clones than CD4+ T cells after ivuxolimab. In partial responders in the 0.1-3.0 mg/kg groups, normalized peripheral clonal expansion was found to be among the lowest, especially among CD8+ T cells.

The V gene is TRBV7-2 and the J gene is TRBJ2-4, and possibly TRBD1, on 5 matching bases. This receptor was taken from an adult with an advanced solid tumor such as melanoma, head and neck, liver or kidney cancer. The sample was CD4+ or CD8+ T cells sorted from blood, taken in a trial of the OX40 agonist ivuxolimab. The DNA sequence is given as TGTGCCAGCAGCTTCGGTCAGGGCGTATCCAAAAACATTCAGTACTTC. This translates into CASSFGQGVSKNIQYF.